This is a list of T cell receptor beta chains from one sample in a study of T-cell reconstitution after alpha-beta-depleted transplantation in children. TCRdb reprocessed the PCR reads with MiXCR, giving one entry per CDR3 protein. This sample carries some 600,000 distinct CDR3 sequences, roughly 13% of them seen once, and the ten largest clones take 2.2%. This material consisted of PBMCs, mostly from graft donor cells, taken 360 days after TCRalphabeta/CD19-depleted stem cell transplant. Every receptor here comes from a male patient under 18 who had a stem cell transplant for acute myeloid leukemia, so the T cells may come from the graft donor. Both conserved end residues are part of each CDR3. The D gene is left open where the match is weak. Clone size, where shown, is once, few, many, or a class for clones that have expanded.

TRBJ1-2 | NA | TRBV29-1 | few | CSVDLNYGYTF | TGCAGCGTTGACCTTAACTATGGCTACACCTTC
TRBJ2-1 | NA | TRBV6-2/TRBV6-3 | many | CASTHRGGVSYNEQFF | TGTGCCAGCACCCACAGAGGGGGAGTTTCCTACAATGAGCAGTTCTTC
TRBJ2-3 | TRBD2 | TRBV12-3/TRBV12-4 | NA | CASSGASGRAPDTQYF | TGTGCCAGCAGTGGGGCTAGCGGGAGGGCCCCAGATACGCAGTATTTT
TRBJ2-1 | TRBD2 | TRBV9 | few | CASSVGLAGGYNEQFF | TGTGCCAGCAGCGTAGGGCTAGCGGGAGGGTACAATGAGCAGTTCTTC
TRBJ1-5 | TRBD1 | TRBV6-2/TRBV6-3 | NA | CASSLRDRGGGNQPQHF | TGTGCCAGCAGTCTCCGGGACAGGGGAGGGGGCAATCAGCCCCAGCATTTT
TRBJ2-7 | TRBD2 | TRBV7-3 | few | CASSSLAGGPVYEQYF | TGTGCCAGCAGCTCGTTAGCGGGAGGGCCTGTATACGAGCAGTACTTC
TRBJ2-7 | NA | TRBV7-2 | few | CASSFFPGAGYEQYF | TGTGCCAGCAGCTTCTTCCCGGGGGCGGGGTACGAGCAGTACTTC
TRBJ2-1 | TRBD2 | TRBV10-3 | once | CAIKSWDGGLAGVSEQFF | TGTGCCATCAAAAGTTGGGACGGGGGACTAGCGGGAGTGAGTGAGCAGTTCTTC
TRBJ1-1 | NA | TRBV15 | many | CATSRELGGTEAFF | TGTGCCACCAGCAGAGAGTTGGGGGGGACTGAAGCTTTCTTT
TRBJ1-5 | NA | TRBV24-1 | NA | CATSEHRLGVSNQPQHF | TGTGCCACCAGTGAGCATCGTCTTGGGGTAAGCAATCAGCCCCAGCATTTT
TRBJ2-3 | TRBD1 | TRBV12-3/TRBV12-4 | NA | CASSFPGQRPDTQYF | TGTGCCAGCAGTTTTCCGGGACAGAGACCAGATACGCAGTATTTT